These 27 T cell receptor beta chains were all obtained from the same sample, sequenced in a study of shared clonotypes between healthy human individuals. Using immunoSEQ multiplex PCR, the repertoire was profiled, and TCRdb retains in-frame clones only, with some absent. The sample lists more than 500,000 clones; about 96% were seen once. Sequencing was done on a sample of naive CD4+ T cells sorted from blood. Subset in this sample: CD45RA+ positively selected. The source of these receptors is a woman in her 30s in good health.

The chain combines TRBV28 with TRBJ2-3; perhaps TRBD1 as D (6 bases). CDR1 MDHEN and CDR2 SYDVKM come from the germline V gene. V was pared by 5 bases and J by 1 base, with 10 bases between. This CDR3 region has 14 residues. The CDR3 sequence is CASSPGQRTDTQYF. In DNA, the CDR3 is TGTGCCAGCAGTCCCGGACAGCGCACAGATACGCAGTATTTT.

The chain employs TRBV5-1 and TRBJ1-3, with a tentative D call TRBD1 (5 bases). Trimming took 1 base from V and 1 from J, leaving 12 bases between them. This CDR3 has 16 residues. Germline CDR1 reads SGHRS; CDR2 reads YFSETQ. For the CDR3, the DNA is TGCGCCAGCAGCTTGTCTCGGGGCTTTTCTGGAAACACCATATATTTT. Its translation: CASSLSRGFSGNTIYF.

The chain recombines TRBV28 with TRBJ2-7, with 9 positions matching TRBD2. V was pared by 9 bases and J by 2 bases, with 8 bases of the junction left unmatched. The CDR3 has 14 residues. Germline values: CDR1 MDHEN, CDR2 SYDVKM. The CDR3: CASSGGTPTYEQYF. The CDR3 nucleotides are TGTGCCAGTAGCGGGGGAACACCAACCTACGAGCAGTACTTC. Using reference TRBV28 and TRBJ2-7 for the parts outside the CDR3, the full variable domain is DVKVTQSSRYLVKRTGEKVFLECVQDMDHENMFWYRQDPGLGLRLIYFSYDVKMKEKGDIPEGYSVSREKKERFSLILESASTNQTSMYLCASSGGTPTYEQYFGPGTRLTVT.

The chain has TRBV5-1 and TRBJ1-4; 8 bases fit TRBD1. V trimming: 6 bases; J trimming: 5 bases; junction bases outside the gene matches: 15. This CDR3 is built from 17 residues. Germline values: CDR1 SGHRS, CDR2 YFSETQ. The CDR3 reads CASKQSSPGTGNEKLFF. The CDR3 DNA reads TGCGCCAGCAAACAATCGTCGCCCGGGACAGGCAATGAAAAACTGTTTTTT.

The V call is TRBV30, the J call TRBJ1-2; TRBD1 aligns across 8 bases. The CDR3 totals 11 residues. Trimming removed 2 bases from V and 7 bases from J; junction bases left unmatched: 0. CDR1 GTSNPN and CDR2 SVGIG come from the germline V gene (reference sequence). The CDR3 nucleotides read TGTGCCTGGAGTACAGGGGGTGGCTACACCTTC. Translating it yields CAWSTGGGYTF.

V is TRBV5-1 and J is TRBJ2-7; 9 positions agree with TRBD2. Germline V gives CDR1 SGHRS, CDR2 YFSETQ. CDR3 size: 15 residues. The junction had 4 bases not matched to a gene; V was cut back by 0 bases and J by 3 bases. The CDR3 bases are TGCGCCAGCAGCTTGGTTCCTAGCGGGAACTACGAGCAGTACTTC. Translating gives CASSLVPSGNYEQYF.

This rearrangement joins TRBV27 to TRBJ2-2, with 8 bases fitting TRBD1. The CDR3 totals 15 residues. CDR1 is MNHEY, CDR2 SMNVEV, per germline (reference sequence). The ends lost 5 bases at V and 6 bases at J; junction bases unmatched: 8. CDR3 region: CASSLRQGKAGELFF. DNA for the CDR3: TGTGCCAGCAGTCTCCGACAGGGGAAGGCCGGGGAGCTGTTTTTT.

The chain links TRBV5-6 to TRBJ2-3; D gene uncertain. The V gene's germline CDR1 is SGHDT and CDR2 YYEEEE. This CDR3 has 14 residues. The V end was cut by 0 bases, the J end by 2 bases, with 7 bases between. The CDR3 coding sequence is TGTGCCAGCAGCTTGGGAGGACCCACAGATACGCAGTATTTT. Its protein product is CASSLGGPTDTQYF.

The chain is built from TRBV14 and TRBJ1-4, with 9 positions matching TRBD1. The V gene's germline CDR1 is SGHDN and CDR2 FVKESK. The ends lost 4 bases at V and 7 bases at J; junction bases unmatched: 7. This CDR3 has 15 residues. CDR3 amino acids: CASSLMTGGIEKLFF. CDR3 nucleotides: TGTGCCAGCAGCCTCATGACAGGGGGGATTGAAAAACTGTTTTTT.

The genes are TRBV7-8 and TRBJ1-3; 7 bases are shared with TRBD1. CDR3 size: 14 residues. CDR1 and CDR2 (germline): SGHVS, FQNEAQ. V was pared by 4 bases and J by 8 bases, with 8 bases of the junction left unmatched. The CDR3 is CASSSQTGSYTIYF. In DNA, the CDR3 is TGTGCCAGCAGCTCACAGACAGGGTCGTACACCATATATTTT.

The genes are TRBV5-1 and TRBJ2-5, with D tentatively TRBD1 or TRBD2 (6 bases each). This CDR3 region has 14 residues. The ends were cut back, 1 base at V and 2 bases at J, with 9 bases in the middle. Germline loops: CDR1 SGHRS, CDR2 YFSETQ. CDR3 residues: CASSLQGRQETQYF. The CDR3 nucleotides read TGCGCCAGCAGCTTGCAGGGGAGGCAAGAGACCCAGTACTTC. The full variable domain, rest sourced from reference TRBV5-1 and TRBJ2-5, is KAGVTQTPRYLIKTRGQQVTLSCSPISGHRSVSWYQQTPGQGLQFLFEYFSETQRNKGNFPGRFSGRQFSNSRSEMNVSTLELGDSALYLCASSLQGRQETQYFGPGTRLLVL.

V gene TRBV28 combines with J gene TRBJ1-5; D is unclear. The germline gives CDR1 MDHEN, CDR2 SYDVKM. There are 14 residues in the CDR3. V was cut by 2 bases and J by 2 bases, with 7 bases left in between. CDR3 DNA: TGTGCCAGCAGTTTAGATGTGGGCAATCAGCCCCAGCATTTT. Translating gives CASSLDVGNQPQHF.

CDR3 nucleotides: TGTGCCAGCTCTGTAGGGTACACCGGGGAGCTGTTTTTT. This translates into CASSVGYTGELFF. The chain is built from TRBV11-3 and TRBJ2-2; D gene unclear. Trimming shortened V by 8 bases and J by 3 bases, and 10 bases separated the two germline ends. The V gene's germline CDR1 is SGHNT and CDR2 YENEEA. The CDR3 contains 13 residues. The whole variable domain, remainder taken from reference TRBV11-3 and TRBJ2-2, is EAGVVQSPRYKIIEKKQPVAFWCNPISGHNTLYWYLQNLGQGPELLIRYENEEAVDDSQLPKDRFSAERLKGVDSTLKIQPAELGDSAVYLCASSVGYTGELFFGEGSRLTVL.

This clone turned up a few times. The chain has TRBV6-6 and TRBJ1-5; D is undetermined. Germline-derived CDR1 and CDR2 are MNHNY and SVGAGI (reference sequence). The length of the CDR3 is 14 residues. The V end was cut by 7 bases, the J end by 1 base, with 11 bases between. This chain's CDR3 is CASTAAASNQPQHF. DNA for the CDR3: TGTGCCAGCACCGCGGCGGCGAGCAATCAGCCCCAGCATTTT.

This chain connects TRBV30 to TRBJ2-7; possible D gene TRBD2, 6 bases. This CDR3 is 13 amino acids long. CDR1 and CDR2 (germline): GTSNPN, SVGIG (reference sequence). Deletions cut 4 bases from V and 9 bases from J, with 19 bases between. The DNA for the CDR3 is TGTGCCTGGACGGATGCGGGATTGGATGGGCAGTACTTC. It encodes CAWTDAGLDGQYF.

CDR3 DNA: TGTGCCAGCCAACCTGCGCCAGCGGGAGTGCCCGCAGATACGCAGTATTTT. Translation: CASQPAPAGVPADTQYF. The chain employs TRBV11-1 and TRBJ2-3; 8 positions match TRBD2. The V segment lost 8 bases and the J segment 4 bases; nucleotides outside the gene matches: 17. The CDR3 contains 17 residues. In germline, CDR1 is SGHAT, CDR2 FQDESV (reference sequence).

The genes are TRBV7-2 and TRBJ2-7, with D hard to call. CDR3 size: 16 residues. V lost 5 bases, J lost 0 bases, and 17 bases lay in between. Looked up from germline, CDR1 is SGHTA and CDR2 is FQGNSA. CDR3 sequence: CASSTTATAGSYEQYF. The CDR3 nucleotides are TGTGCCAGCAGCACGACGGCGACGGCAGGCTCCTACGAGCAGTACTTC. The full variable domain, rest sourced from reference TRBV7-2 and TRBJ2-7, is GAGVSQSPSNKVTEKGKDVELRCDPISGHTALYWYRQSLGQGLEFLIYFQGNSAPDKSGLPSDRFSAERTGGSVSTLTIQRTQQEDSAVYLCASSTTATAGSYEQYFGPGTRLTVT.

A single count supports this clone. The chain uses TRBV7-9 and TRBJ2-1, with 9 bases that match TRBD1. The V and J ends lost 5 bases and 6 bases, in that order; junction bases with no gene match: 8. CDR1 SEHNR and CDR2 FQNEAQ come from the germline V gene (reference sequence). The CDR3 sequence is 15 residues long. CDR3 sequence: CASSPHGQGSNEQFF. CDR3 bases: TGTGCCAGCAGCCCGCACGGACAGGGGAGCAATGAGCAGTTCTTC.

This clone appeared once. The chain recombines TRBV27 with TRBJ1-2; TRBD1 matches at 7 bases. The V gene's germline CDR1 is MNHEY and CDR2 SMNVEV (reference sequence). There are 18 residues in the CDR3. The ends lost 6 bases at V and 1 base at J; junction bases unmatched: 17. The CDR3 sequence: CASSPGTALAPLNYGYTF. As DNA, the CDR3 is TGTGCCAGCAGCCCCGGGACAGCACTAGCCCCACTTAACTATGGCTACACCTTC.

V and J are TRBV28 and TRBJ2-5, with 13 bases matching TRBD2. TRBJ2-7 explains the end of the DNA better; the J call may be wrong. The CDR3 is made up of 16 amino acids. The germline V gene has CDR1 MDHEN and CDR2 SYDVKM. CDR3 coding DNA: TGTGCCAGCAGTGAGCCGGGACTAGCGGGAATGTACGAGCAGTACTTC. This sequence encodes CASSEPGLAGMYEQYF.

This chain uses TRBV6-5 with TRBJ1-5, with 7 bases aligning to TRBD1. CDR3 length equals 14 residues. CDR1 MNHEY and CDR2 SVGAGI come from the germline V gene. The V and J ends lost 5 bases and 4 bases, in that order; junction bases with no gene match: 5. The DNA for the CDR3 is TGTGCCAGCAGTCAGTCGGGACAGAATCAGCCCCAGCATTTT. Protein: CASSQSGQNQPQHF.

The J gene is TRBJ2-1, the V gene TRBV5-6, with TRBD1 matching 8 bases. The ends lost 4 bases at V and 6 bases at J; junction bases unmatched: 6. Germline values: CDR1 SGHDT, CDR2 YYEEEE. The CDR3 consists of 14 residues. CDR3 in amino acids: CASSGQGLANEQFF. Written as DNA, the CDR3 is TGTGCCAGCAGCGGACAGGGTCTGGCCAATGAGCAGTTCTTC. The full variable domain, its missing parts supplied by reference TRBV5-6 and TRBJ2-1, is DAGVTQSPTHLIKTRGQQVTLRCSPKSGHDTVSWYQQALGQGPQFIFQYYEEEERQRGNFPDRFSGHQFPNYSSELNVNALLLGDSALYLCASSGQGLANEQFFGPGTRLTVL.

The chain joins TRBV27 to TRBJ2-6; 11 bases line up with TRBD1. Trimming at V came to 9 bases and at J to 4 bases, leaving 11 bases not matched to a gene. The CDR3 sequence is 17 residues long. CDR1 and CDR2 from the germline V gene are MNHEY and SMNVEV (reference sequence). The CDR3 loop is CASRGQGAPLGANVLTF. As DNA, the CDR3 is TGTGCCAGTCGCGGACAGGGGGCTCCTCTAGGGGCCAACGTCCTGACTTTC.

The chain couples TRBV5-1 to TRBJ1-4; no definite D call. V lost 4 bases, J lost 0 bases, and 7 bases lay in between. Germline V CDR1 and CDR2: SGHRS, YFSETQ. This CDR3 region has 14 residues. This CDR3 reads CASSRTATNEKLFF. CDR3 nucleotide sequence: TGCGCCAGCAGCCGGACGGCAACTAATGAAAAACTGTTTTTT.

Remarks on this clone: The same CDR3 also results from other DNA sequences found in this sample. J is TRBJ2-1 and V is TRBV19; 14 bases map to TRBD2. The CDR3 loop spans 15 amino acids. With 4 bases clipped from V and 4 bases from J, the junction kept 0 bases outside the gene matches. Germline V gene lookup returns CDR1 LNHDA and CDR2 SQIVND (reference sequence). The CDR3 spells CASSRLAGGYNEQFF. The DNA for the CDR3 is TGTGCCAGTAGTAGACTAGCGGGAGGGTACAATGAGCAGTTCTTC. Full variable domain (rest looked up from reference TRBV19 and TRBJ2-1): DGGITQSPKYLFRKEGQNVTLSCEQNLNHDAMYWYRQDPGQGLRLIYYSQIVNDFQKGDIAEGYSVSREKKESFPLTVTSAQKNPTAFYLCASSRLAGGYNEQFFGPGTRLTVL.

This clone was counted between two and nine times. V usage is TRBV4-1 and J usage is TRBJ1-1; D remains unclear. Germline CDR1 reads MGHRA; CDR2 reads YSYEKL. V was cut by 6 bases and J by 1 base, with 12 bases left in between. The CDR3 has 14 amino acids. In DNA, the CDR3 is TGCGCCAGCAGTCGCGAAGAGAGGAACACTGAAGCTTTCTTT. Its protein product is CASSREERNTEAFF.

The CDR3 sequence is CASSLARGGDQPQHF. The CDR3 nucleotides are TGTGCCAGCAGCTTAGCCAGGGGAGGGGATCAGCCCCAGCATTTT. The V call is TRBV7-9, the J call TRBJ1-5; maybe TRBD1 (6 bases). The germline CDR1 and CDR2 sequences are SEHNR and FQNEAQ (reference sequence). The CDR3 loop spans 15 amino acids. Trimming pared 0 bases from V and 5 bases from J, leaving 11 bases between.